This T cell receptor beta chain was captured by sequencing in a study of CDR3 diversity in severe acne. V was trimmed by 0 bases and J by 8 bases, leaving 7 bases between them. The CDR3 totals 12 residues. Germline-derived CDR1 and CDR2 are MGHDK and SYGVNS. From the PCR reads, TCRdb called clonotypes with MiXCR, one entry per CDR3 protein. The sample includes roughly 79,000 distinct CDR3 sequences, about 49% of them seen just once. The V and J genes are TRBV25-1 and TRBJ2-5; D is possibly TRBD1 or TRBD2 (5 bases each). Sequencing was done on a sample of blood. This sequence originates from a male donor with severe acne vulgaris. CDR3 amino acids: CASSEYRDTQYF. CDR3 sequence (DNA): TGTGCCAGCAGTGAATATAGGGACACCCAGTACTTC. Using reference TRBV25-1 and TRBJ2-5 for the parts outside the CDR3, the full variable domain is EADIYQTPRYLVIGTGKKITLECSQTMGHDKMYWYQQDPGMELHLIHYSYGVNSTEKGDLSSESTVSRIRTEHFPLTLESARPSHTSQYLCASSEYRDTQYFGPGTRLLVL.